This T cell receptor (beta chain) comes out of a study of T-cell reconstitution after alpha-beta-depleted transplantation in children. During its preparation, the TCRbeta library received unique molecular identifiers. TCRdb processed the PCR reads anew with MiXCR; each CDR3 protein has one entry. The table has around 600,000 distinct CDR3 sequences, 16% seen once. The table lists this clonotype with a few counts. Germline CDR1 reads SGHDT; CDR2 reads YYEEEE. V shed 4 bases and J shed 5 bases, with 18 bases lying between them. The CDR3 is 16 residues long. This specimen consisted of PBMCs from the stem cell graft donor, obtained from the stem cell graft. This TCR came from a human donor who donated a stem cell graft to a child with acute myeloid leukemia. The chain links TRBV5-6 to TRBJ1-4, with a weak D call TRBD1 (5 bases). The CDR3 spells CASSLLSGTENEKLFF. CDR3 DNA sequence: TGTGCCAGCAGCCTGCTTTCGGGGACGGAAAATGAAAAACTGTTTTTT.